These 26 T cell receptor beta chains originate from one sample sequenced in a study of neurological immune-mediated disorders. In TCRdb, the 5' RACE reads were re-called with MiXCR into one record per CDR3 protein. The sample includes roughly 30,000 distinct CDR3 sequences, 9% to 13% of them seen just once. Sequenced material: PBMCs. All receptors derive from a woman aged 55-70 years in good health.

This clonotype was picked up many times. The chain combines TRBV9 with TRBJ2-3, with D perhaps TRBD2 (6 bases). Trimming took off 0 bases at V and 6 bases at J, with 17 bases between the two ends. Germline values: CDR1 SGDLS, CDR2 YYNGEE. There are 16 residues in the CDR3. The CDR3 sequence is CASSVGVGGATDTQYF. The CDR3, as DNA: TGTGCCAGCAGCGTAGGGGTCGGGGGAGCGACGGATACGCAGTATTTT.

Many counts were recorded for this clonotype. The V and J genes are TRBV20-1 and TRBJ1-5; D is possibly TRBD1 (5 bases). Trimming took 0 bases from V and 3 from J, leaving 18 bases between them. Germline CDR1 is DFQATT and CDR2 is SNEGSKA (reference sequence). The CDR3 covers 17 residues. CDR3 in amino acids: CSARDHRAGAHNQPQHF. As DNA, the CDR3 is TGCAGTGCTAGAGATCATAGGGCCGGGGCCCACAATCAGCCCCAGCATTTT.

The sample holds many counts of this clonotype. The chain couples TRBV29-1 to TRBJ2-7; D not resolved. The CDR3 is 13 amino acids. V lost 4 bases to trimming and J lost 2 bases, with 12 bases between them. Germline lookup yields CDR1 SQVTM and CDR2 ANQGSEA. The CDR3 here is CSVATYSTYEQYF. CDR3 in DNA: TGCAGCGTTGCGACTTACTCCACCTACGAGCAGTACTTC.

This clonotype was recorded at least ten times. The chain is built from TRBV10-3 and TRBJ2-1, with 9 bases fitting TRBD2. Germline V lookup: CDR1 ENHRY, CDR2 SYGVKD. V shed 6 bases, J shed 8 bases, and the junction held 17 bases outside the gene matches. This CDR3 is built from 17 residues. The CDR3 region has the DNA TGTGCCATCAGCGACTTTGGGCGGGGGGGCTTAGGGGATGAGCAGTTCTTC. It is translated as CAISDFGRGGLGDEQFF.

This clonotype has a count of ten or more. CDR3 DNA sequence: TGTGCCAGCCTCGGGGGGAGCTCTGGGGCCAACGTCCTGACTTTC. This sequence encodes CASLGGSSGANVLTF. V usage is TRBV12-3 or TRBV12-4 and J usage is TRBJ2-6; TRBD2 matches 7 bases. The CDR3 is 15 residues long. V was clipped by 8 bases and J by 0 bases; unmatched bases: 4.

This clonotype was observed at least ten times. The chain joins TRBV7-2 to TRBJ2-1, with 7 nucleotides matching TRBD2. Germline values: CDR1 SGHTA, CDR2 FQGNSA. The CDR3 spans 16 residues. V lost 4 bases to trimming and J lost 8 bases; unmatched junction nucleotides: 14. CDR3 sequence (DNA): TGTGCCAGCAGCTCTAATTTGGGGGGGGGAAGCGATGAGCAGTTCTTC. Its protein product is CASSSNLGGGSDEQFF.

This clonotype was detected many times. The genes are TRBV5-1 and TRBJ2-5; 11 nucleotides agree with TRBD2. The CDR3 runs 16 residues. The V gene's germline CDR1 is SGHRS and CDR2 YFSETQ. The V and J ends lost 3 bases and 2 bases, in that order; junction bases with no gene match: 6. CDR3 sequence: CASSSGTSGDQETQYF. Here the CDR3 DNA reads TGCGCCAGCAGCTCAGGGACTAGCGGTGATCAAGAGACCCAGTACTTC.

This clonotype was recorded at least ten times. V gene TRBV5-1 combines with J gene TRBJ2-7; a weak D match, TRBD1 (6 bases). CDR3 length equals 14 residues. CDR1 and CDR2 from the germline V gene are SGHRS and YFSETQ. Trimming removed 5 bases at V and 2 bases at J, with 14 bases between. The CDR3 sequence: CASSSLQGPYEQYF. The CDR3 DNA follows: TGCGCCAGCAGTTCCTTACAGGGACCCTACGAGCAGTACTTC.

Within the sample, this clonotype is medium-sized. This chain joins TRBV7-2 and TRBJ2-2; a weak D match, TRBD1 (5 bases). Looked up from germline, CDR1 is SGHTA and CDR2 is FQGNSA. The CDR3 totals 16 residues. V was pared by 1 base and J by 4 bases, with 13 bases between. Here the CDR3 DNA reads TGTGCCAGCAGCTTAGTACAGGACATCCTCACCGGGGAGCTGTTTTTT. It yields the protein CASSLVQDILTGELFF.

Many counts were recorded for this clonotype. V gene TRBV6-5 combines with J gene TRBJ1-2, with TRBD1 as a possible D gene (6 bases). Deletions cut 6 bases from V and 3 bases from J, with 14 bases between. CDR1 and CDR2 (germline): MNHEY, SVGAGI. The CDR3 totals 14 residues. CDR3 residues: CASSKKQGYYGYTF. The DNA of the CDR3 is TGTGCCAGCAGCAAAAAACAGGGTTACTATGGCTACACCTTC.

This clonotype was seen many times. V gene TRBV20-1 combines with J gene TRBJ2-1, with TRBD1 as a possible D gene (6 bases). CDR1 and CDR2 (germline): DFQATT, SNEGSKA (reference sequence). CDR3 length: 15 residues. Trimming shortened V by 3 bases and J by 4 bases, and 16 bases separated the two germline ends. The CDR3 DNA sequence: TGCAGTGCTAGTTTTTTGGGGCAGGGGTACAATGAGCAGTTCTTC. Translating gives CSASFLGQGYNEQFF.

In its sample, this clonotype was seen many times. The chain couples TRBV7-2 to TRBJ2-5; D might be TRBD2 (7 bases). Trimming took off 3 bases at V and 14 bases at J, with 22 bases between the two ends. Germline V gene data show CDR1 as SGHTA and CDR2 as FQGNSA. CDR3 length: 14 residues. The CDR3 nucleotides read TGTGCCAGCAGCTTGTCGGCAGGGGAGGGCCTGATTTACTTC. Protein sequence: CASSLSAGEGLIYF.

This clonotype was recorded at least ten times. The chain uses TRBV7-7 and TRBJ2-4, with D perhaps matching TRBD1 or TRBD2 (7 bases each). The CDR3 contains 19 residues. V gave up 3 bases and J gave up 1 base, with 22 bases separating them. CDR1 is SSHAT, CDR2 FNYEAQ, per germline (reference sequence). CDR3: CASSFWPGGRGDAKNIQYF. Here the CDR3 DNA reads TGTGCCAGCAGCTTCTGGCCAGGGGGACGGGGGGACGCCAAAAACATTCAGTACTTC.

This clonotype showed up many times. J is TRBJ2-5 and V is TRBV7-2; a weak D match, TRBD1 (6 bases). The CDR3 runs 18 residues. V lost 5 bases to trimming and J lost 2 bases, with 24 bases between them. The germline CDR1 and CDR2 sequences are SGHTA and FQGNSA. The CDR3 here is CASSAARWLQGFQETQYF. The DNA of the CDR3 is TGTGCCAGCAGCGCGGCGCGGTGGTTACAGGGTTTTCAAGAGACCCAGTACTTC.

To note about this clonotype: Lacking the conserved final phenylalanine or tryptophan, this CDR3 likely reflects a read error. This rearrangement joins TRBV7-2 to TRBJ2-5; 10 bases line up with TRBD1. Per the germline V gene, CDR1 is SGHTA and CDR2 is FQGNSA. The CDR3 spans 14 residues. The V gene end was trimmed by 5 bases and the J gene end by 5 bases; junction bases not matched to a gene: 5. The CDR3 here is CASSRQGAWETQYY. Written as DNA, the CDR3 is TGTGCCAGCAGCCGACAGGGGGCCTGGGAGACCCAGTACTAC.

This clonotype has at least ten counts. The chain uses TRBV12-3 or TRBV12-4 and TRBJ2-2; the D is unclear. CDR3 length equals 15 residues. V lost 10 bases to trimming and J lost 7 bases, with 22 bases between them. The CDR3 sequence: CATSPGSLFVGELFF. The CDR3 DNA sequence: TGTGCCACCTCGCCGGGCTCCTTATTCGTCGGGGAGCTGTTTTTT.

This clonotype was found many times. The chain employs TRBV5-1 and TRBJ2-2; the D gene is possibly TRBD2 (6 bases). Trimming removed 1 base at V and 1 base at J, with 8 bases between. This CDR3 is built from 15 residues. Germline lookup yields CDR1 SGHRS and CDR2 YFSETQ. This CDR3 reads CASSLNSGNTGELFF. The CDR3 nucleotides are TGCGCCAGCAGCTTGAATAGCGGGAACACCGGGGAGCTGTTTTTT.

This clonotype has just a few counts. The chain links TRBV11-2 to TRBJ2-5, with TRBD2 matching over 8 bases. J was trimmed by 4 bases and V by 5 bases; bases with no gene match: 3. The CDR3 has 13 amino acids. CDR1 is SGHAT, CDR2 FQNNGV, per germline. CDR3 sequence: CASSPREGETQYF. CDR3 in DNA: TGTGCCAGCAGCCCCCGGGAGGGAGAGACCCAGTACTTC.

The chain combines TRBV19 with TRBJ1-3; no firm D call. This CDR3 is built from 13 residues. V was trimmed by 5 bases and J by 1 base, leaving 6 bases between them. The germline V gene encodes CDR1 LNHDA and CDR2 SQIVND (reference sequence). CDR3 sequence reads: CASSSFSGNTIYF. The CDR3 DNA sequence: TGTGCCAGTAGTTCCTTTTCTGGAAACACCATATATTTT.

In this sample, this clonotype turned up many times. In DNA form, the CDR3 reads TGCGCCAGCAGCCCGGGGGGACAGGGTCGGGCAGATACGCAGTATTTT. Translated: CASSPGGQGRADTQYF. The chain links TRBV5-1 to TRBJ2-3; 9 bases agree with TRBD1. Losses at the gene ends were 4 bases for V and 4 bases for J; bases not matched to a gene: 10. Germline V CDR1 and CDR2: SGHRS, YFSETQ. This CDR3 has 16 amino acids.

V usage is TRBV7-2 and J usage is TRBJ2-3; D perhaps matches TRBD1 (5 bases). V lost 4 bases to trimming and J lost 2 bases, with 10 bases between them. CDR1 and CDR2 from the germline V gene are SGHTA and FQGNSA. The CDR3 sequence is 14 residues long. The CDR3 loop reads CASSWGEVTDTQYF. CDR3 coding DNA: TGTGCCAGCAGCTGGGGCGAAGTCACAGATACGCAGTATTTT.

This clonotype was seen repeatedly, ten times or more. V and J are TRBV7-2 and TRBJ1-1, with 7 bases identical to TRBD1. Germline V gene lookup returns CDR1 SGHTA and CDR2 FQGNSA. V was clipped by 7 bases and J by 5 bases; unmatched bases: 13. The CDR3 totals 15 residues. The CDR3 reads CASTPFQGEGTEAFF. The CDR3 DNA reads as TGTGCCAGCACCCCTTTCCAGGGGGAGGGAACTGAAGCTTTCTTT.

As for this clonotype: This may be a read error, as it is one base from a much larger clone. The CDR3 nucleotides are TGTGCCAGCAGCTTCGGCGGGAGGAATCAGCCCCAGCATTTT. This gives the protein CASSFGGRNQPQHF. The chain employs TRBV7-2 and TRBJ1-5; D gene unclear. The CDR3 consists of 14 residues. CDR1 is SGHTA and CDR2 is FQGNSA in the germline V gene. V dropped 3 bases and J dropped 4 bases, with 10 bases sitting between them.

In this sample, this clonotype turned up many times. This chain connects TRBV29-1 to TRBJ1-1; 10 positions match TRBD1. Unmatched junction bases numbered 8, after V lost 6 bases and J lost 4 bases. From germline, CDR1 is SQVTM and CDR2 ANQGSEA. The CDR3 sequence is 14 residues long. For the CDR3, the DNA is TGCAGCGTCTCCGGACAGGGGGGTGCCACTGAAGCTTTCTTT. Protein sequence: CSVSGQGGATEAFF. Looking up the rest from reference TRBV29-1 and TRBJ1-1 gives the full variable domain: SAVISQKPSRDICQRGTSLTIQCQVDSQVTMMFWYRQQPGQSLTLIATANQGSEATYESGFVIDKFPISRPNLTFSTLTVSNMSPEDSSIYLCSVSGQGGATEAFFGQGTRLTVV.

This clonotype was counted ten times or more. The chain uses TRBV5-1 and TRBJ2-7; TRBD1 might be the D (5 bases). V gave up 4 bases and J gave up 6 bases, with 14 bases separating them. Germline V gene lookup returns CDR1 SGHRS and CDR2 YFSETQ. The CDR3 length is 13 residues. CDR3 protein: CASSVGAESEQYF. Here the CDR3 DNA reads TGCGCCAGCAGCGTTGGGGCCGAGTCCGAGCAGTACTTC.

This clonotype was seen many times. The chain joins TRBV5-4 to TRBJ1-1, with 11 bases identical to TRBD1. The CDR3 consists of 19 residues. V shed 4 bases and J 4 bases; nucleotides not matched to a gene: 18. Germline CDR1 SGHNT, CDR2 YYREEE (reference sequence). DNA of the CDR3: TGTGCCAGCAGCCAAGGGCCCGGGACAGGGGGTGGAGTGAGCACTGAAGCTTTCTTT. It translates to CASSQGPGTGGGVSTEAFF.